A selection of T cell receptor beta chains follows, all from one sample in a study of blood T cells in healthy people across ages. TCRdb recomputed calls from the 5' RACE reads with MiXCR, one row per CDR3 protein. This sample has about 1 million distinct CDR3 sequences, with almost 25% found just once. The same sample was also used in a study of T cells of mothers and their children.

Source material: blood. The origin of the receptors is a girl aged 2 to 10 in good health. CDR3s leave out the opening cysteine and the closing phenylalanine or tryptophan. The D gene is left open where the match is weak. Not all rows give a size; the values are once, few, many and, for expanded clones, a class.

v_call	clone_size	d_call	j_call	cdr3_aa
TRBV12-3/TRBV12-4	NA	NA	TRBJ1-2	ASNNPQGLYGYT
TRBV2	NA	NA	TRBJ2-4	ASSDPLAQNIQY
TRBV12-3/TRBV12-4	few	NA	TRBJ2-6	ANSSDSPSGANVLT
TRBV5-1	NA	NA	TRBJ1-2	ASSPDRYGYT
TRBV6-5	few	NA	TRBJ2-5	ASVSSRPSQETQY
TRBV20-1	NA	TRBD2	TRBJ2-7	SARTSGRPYEQY
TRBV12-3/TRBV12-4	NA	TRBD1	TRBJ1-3	ASILGRQGLGGNTIY
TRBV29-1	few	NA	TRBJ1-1	SSRGDSGAGTEAF
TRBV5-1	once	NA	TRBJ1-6	ASSPRALLSSYNSPLH
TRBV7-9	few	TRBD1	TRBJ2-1	ASSHGLGQGVGEQF
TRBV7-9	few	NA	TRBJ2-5	ASRVGGAEETQY
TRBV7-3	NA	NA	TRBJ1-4	ASGLTGVKLF
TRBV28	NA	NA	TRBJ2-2	ASSTKLASYNTGELF
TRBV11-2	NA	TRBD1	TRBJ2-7	ASSFFTGDYEQY
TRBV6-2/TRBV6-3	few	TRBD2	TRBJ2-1	ASRTSGGSNEQF
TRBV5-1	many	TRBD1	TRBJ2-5	ASSGTGARGKTQY
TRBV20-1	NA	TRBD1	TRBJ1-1	RCHRGTEAF
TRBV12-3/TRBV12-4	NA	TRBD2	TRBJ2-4	ASSLKLAGGEGIQY
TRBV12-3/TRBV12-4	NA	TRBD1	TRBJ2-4	ASSLGGQGNIQY
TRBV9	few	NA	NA	ASSVGVTYEQY
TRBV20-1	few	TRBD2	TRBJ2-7	SARDQAGGTPYEQY
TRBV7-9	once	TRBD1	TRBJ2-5	ASSWDRREETQY
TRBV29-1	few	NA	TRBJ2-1	SVAGLPNEQF
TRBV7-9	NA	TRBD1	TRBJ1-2	ASTFGQGARGYT
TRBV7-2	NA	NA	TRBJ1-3	ASSERRFSGNTIY
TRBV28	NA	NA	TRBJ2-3	ASSLGLDHTDTQY
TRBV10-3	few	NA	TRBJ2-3	AIRPAGGLFPDTQY
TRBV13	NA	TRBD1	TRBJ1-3	ASSRWDRGNTIY
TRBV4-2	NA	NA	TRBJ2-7	ASSQEEGGVYEQY
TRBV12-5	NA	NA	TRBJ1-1	ASGLVQEGYTEAF
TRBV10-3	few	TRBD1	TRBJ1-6	AIAGGTGDSPLH
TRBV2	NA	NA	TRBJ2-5	ASKGAGETQY
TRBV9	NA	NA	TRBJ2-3	ASSVGGNGGDTQY
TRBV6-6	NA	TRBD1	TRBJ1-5	ASSPPGTGNQPQH
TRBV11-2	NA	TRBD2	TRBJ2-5	ASTIGIAGAAEETQY
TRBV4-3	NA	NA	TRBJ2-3	ASSQDRGLPTDTQY
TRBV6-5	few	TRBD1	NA	ASSSPDRGSYEQY
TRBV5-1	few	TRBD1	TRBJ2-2	ASSLDRQGAGGELF
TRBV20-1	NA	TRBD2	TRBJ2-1	SARPPGLAGGKAYNEQF
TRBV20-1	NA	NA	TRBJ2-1	SADQGNGEQF
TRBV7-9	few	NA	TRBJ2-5	ASSLIPEETQY
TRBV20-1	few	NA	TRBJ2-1	SARATAYNEQF
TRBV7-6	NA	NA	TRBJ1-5	ASSSDDLNQPQH
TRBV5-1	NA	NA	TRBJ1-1	ASSQFVGGNSEAF
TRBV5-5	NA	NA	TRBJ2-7	ASSLVSGASVIYEQY
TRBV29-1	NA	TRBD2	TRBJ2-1	SVLTSGRANEQF
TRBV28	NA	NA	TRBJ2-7	ASKKFRQYEQY
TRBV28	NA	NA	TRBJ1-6	ASSRGRIGSPLH